The T cell receptor (beta chain) under discussion was sequenced for a study of blood T cell repertoires in COVID-19. As for the study in general: Sources were T cells, B-cell-depleted T cells, or PBMCs; the material itself was cDNA or gDNA.

In the original processing: For nucleated cells, counts were estimated from reference gene primer amplification. Data came from immunoSEQ multiplex PCR; TCRdb stores just in-frame clones and leaves some out. V, J and clone size are those of that table, while D and trimming were read from the DNA. The sample contains about 230,000 clones, 80% to 90% of which appear only once. The sequenced sample consisted of peripheral blood. The source is a man aged 40-55 years with acute or convalescent COVID-19.

The CDR3 spells CASSLPLAGGNYEQYF. The CDR3 DNA follows: TGTGCCAGCAGTTTACCGCTGGCAGGGGGGAACTACGAGCAGTACTTC. This chain connects TRBV28 to TRBJ2-7; D is possibly TRBD1 (7 bases). V was clipped by 2 bases and J by 3 bases, with 17 bases between them. In germline, CDR1 is MDHEN, CDR2 SYDVKM. The CDR3 runs 16 residues. Based on the CDR3 plus reference TRBV28 and TRBJ2-7, the full variable domain is DVKVTQSSRYLVKRTGEKVFLECVQDMDHENMFWYRQDPGLGLRLIYFSYDVKMKEKGDIPEGYSVSREKKERFSLILESASTNQTSMYLCASSLPLAGGNYEQYFGPGTRLTVT.